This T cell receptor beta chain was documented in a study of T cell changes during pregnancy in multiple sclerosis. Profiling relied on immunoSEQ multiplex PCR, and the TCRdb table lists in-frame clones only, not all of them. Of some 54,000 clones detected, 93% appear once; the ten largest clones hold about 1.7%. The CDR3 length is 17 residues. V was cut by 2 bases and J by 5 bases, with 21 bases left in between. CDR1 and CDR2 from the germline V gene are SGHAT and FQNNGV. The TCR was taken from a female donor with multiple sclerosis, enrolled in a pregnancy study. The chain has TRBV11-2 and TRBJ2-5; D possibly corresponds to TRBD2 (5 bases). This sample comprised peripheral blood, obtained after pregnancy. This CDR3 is CASSLNLAFLVEETQYF. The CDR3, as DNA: TGTGCCAGCAGCTTAAATCTAGCCTTTCTAGTCGAGGAGACCCAGTACTTC.